The clone carrying this T cell receptor beta chain has a count of ten or more. These data come from a study of T-cell reconstitution after alpha-beta-depleted transplantation in children. Preparing the TCRbeta library involved the use of unique molecular identifiers. TCRdb reprocessed the PCR reads with MiXCR, giving one entry per CDR3 protein. The table lists hundreds of thousands of distinct CDR3 sequences, approximately 17% of them singletons. The ends lost 3 bases at V and 6 bases at J; junction bases unmatched: 5. This CDR3 has 14 residues. Germline V gene data show CDR1 as DFQATT and CDR2 as SNEGSKA (reference sequence).

The sample in question was PBMCs from the stem cell graft donor, obtained from the stem cell graft. The sequence came from a human donor who donated a stem cell graft to a child with acute myeloid leukemia. J is TRBJ1-6 and V is TRBV20-1; 7 positions agree with TRBD1. This chain's CDR3 is CSARLGQTNSPLHF. CDR3 sequence (DNA): TGCAGTGCTAGGTTGGGACAGACTAATTCACCCCTCCACTTT.